This T cell receptor beta chain was recovered during a study of cytomegalovirus exposure and HLA in healthy donors. Concerning this clone itself: The antigen is undetermined.

Only in-frame clones appear in the TCRdb table, and some are missing; sequencing was by immunoSEQ multiplex PCR. In the table there are fewer than 130,000 clones, 88% of which are singletons. The germline CDR1 and CDR2 sequences are MNHEY and SMNVEV (reference sequence). This CDR3 is built from 13 residues. Trimming removed 9 bases from V and 5 bases from J, with 16 bases in between. The donors formed part of the 120-subject validation cohort, distinct from the approximately 670-subject first cohort. Whole-study results and caveats: Many donors carried some public TCRs, although rarity characterized most TCR sequences. In vitro work confirmed that a few CMV-associated chains recognize CMV antigens. Published work reported that the classifier diagnosed cytomegalovirus status with high specificity and sensitivity.

Sequencing input: PBMCs. The clonotype originates from a woman younger than 45 in good health and CMV-seropositive. The chain has TRBV27 and TRBJ1-1; perhaps TRBD1 as D (6 bases). The CDR3 sequence is CASQIDRRTEAFF. CDR3 coding DNA: TGTGCCAGTCAAATCGACAGGCGGACTGAAGCTTTCTTT.